A single sample gave rise to the 26 T cell receptor beta chains below, sequenced in a study of tumor-infiltrating lymphocytes in primary liver carcinoma (dated by TCRdb to the late 2010s). Total RNA and DNA were co-extracted without cell sorting from roughly 20-30 mg of bulk tissue using the AllPrep DNA/RNA mini kit. The run used an Illumina HiSeq 2500. Starting from approximately 500 ng total RNA, TCRbeta-specific cDNA was produced by reverse transcription with a constant-region primer and ProtoScript II reverse transcriptase. Construction of the TCRbeta libraries relied on three nested rounds of multiplex PCR, following a slightly modified ARM-PCR procedure. Each of the first two PCR rounds ran for about 10 cycles using multiplex TRBV1-TRBV30 forward primers together with a Cbeta reverse primer. TCRdb ran its own pipeline on the public reads, namely fastp trimming at Q25 and MiXCR clone calling, and kept in-frame beta chains. Rows with a matching CDR3 protein are joined into one entry that keeps the most common DNA and genes. For this sample the table gives approximately 92,000 distinct CDR3 sequences, of which around 63% were detected only once. 9.5% of the sample is held by the ten biggest clonotypes.

Specimen: liver tumor tissue from sampling region 5. According to the study, the label for this sample's cell subset or site signals: tumor region T5, tumor centre. The source of these receptors is a woman aged 55 to 70 with primary liver carcinoma and hepatitis B virus infection.

About this clonotype: One end of the junction does not line up with germline, which may come from a read error. This chain joins TRBV4-1 and TRBJ1-4; D ambiguous. The CDR3 contains 18 residues. Germline lookup yields CDR1 MGHRA and CDR2 YSYEKL. The CDR3: CASSQGMRPSDSNEKLYF. In DNA form, the CDR3 reads TGCGCCAGCAGCCAAGGAATGAGGCCATCGGACTCGAATGAAAAACTGTATTTT.

For this clonotype: The CDR3 ends on some other residue instead of the conserved phenylalanine or tryptophan, so this is likely a read error. Because the CDR3's place on the DNA is in doubt, the DNA is left out and the CDR3 is given as listed by TCRdb. The chain recombines TRBV4-2 with TRBJ2-2; the D segment call TRBD1 is taken from the table without a DNA check. Germline V CDR1 and CDR2: LGHNA, YNFKEQ. Ends included, the CDR3 has 18 residues. The CDR3 here is CASSQVPDRAPNTGELLC.

Comment on this clonotype: This CDR3 fails to terminate in the conserved phenylalanine or tryptophan, so it likely reflects a read error. The limits of the CDR3 on the DNA are not certain, so only TCRdb's listed CDR3 is given. The rearrangement uses TRBV6-1 and TRBJ2-2. From germline, CDR1 is MNHNS and CDR2 SASEGT. The CDR3 is 13 amino acids in total, end residues counted. CDR3 in amino acids: CSSSVSNTGEPFS.

Concerning this clonotype itself: A much larger clone sits a single nucleotide away, making a read error possible. CDR3 in DNA: TGTGCCAGCAGCGCCGAGCCCAGGGGGAACACTGGAGCTTTCTTT. It is translated as CASSAEPRGNTGAFF. This chain links TRBV6-5 with TRBJ1-1; 7 bases fit TRBD1. This CDR3 has 15 amino acids. Germline loops: CDR1 MNHEY, CDR2 SVGAGI.

Of note for this clonotype: At one boundary the junction diverges from the germline segment, which might be a read error. The chain joins TRBV11-2 to TRBJ1-2; no definite D call. The germline gives CDR1 SGHAT, CDR2 FQNNGV. The CDR3 is made up of 17 amino acids. The CDR3 reads CASNLDPIRTLRYGYTF. The CDR3 bases are TGTGCCAGCAACTTAGATCCGATCAGGACGCTGCGCTATGGTTACACCTTC.

This clonotype has a single count. A read error may be the cause here, since a much bigger clone is one base away. This chain joins TRBV29-1 and TRBJ1-2, with D unclear. This CDR3 region has 12 residues. Trimming took off 7 bases at V and 4 bases at J, with 13 bases between the two ends. In germline, CDR1 is SQVTM, CDR2 ANQGSEA. In DNA, the CDR3 is TGCAGCGCTCCGCTGCGCTGCTATGGCTACACCTTC. The encoded protein is CSAPLRCYGYTF.

Regarding this clonotype: One end of the junction is discordant with germline, which a read error may explain. The V call is TRBV7-9, the J call TRBJ1-1; a weak D match, TRBD1 (5 bases). Germline values: CDR1 SEHNR, CDR2 FQNEAQ (reference sequence). The CDR3 length is 13 residues. In DNA, the CDR3 is TGTACCAGCAGCTACGGCAAGGGGACTGAAGCTTTCTTT. This translates into CTSSYGKGTEAFF.

The genes are TRBV6-6 and TRBJ2-1; 9 nucleotides match TRBD2. With 9 bases clipped from V and 7 bases from J, the junction kept 16 bases outside the gene matches. The CDR3 has 16 amino acids. Germline loops: CDR1 MNHNY, CDR2 SVGAGI (reference sequence). The CDR3 region has the DNA TGTGCCAGTACCCCCGGCGGGAGGGCCGTAATGAATGAGCAGTTCTTC. It yields the protein CASTPGGRAVMNEQFF.

This clonotype was observed a handful of times. The CDR3 DNA sequence: TGTGCCAGCAGTGAATACAACTCTGGGGCCAACGTCCTGACTTTC. The encoded protein is CASSEYNSGANVLTF. The rearrangement links TRBV2 to TRBJ2-6; D not resolved. The CDR3 runs to 15 residues. The V and J ends lost 2 bases and 0 bases respectively, with 5 bases between them. CDR1 is SNHLY, CDR2 FYNNEI, per germline. The complete variable domain, with remaining parts taken from reference TRBV2 and TRBJ2-6, reads EPEVTQTPSHQVTQMGQEVILRCVPISNHLYFYWYRQILGQKVEFLVSFYNNEISEKSEIFDDQFSVERPDGSNFTLKIRSTKLEDSAMYFCASSEYNSGANVLTFGAGSRLTVL.

This clonotype was recorded a few times. This rearrangement joins TRBV7-9 to TRBJ1-5, with D possibly being TRBD1 (5 bases). Trimming took off 7 bases at V and 5 bases at J, with 9 bases between the two ends. This CDR3 region has 12 residues. Germline CDR1 and CDR2: SEHNR and FQNEAQ (reference sequence). CDR3 nucleotides: TGTGCCAGCACCTGGGGGGATCAGCCCCAGCATTTT. This encodes CASTWGDQPQHF. Supplemented by reference TRBV7-9 and TRBJ1-5, the full variable domain reads DTGVSQNPRHKITKRGQNVTFRCDPISEHNRLYWYRQTLGQGPEFLTYFQNEAQLEKSRLLSDRFSAERPKGSFSTLEIQRTEQGDSAMYLCASTWGDQPQHFGDGTRLSIL.

In this sample, this clonotype turned up many times. The chain couples TRBV10-3 to TRBJ2-2, with 11 bases lining up with TRBD2. The CDR3 loop spans 15 amino acids. Losses at the gene ends were 10 bases for V and 4 bases for J; bases not matched to a gene: 8. Germline V gene data show CDR1 as ENHRY and CDR2 as SYGVKD. This CDR3 reads CATGLAGGVTGELFF. In DNA form, the CDR3 reads TGTGCCACCGGCCTAGCGGGAGGCGTCACCGGGGAGCTGTTTTTT.

Comment on this clonotype: One junction end does not reproduce the germline sequence, and a read error may be involved. The chain couples TRBV5-5 to TRBJ1-2, with 9 bases that match TRBD1. Looked up from germline, CDR1 is SGHKS and CDR2 is YYEKEE (reference sequence). The CDR3 length is 15 residues. The CDR3 DNA reads as TGTGCCAGCAGCATACAGGGGGCGGGAGGCTATAGCTACACCTTC. It specifies CASSIQGAGGYSYTF.

This rearrangement joins TRBV11-3 to TRBJ2-1; TRBD2 agrees at 11 bases. CDR3 size: 15 residues. Germline lookup yields CDR1 SGHNT and CDR2 YENEEA. The J segment lost 11 bases and the V segment lost 4 bases, leaving 10 bases of the junction unmatched. The CDR3 DNA follows: TGTGCCAGCAGCTCACTAGCGGGGGATTACGATAAGCAGTTCTTC. It is translated as CASSSLAGDYDKQFF.

This clonotype turned up a few times. A much larger clone is a single base away; this may be a read error. J is TRBJ1-1 and V is TRBV5-4; D remains unclear. Germline CDR1 SGHNT, CDR2 YYREEE (reference sequence). The CDR3 has 13 residues. V lost 3 bases, J lost 1 base, and 7 bases lay in between. CDR3 amino acids: CASSSRTNTEAFF. DNA for the CDR3: TGTGCCAGCAGCTCGCGGACGAACACTGAAGCTTTCTTT.

About this clonotype: This sequence may be a read error, since a much larger clone differs from it by one base. The chain is built from TRBV4-1 and TRBJ1-1; TRBD1 aligns across 8 bases. The CDR3 has 15 amino acids. Trimming removed 3 bases from V and 3 bases from J; junction bases left unmatched: 6. The germline V gene has CDR1 MGHRA and CDR2 YSYEKL. This chain's CDR3 is CASSHTGGTDTEAFF. The CDR3 region has the DNA TGCGCCAGCAGCCATACAGGGGGGACGGACACTGAAGCTTTCTTT.

This clonotype has ten or more counts. The chain has TRBV29-1 and TRBJ1-2, with 9 positions matching TRBD1. CDR3 length equals 15 residues. Germline CDR1 is SQVTM and CDR2 is ANQGSEA. The J segment lost 4 bases and the V segment lost 0 bases, leaving 6 bases of the junction unmatched. The CDR3 DNA reads TGCAGCGTTGAAGAAGGGGGGGACAGGGCCTATGGCTACACCTTC. Translated: CSVEEGGDRAYGYTF.

With respect to this clonotype: Germline and junction disagree at one end, which may indicate a read error. V and J are TRBV12-3 or TRBV12-4 and TRBJ1-1; TRBD1 might be the D (5 bases). CDR3 length equals 15 residues. CDR3 DNA sequence: TGCACCAGCAGTTTAGTTCTTGGGACCAACACTGAAGCTTTCTTT. It is translated as CTSSLVLGTNTEAFF.

To note about this clonotype: A much larger clone is a single base away; this may be a read error. The chain employs TRBV28 and TRBJ2-2; tentatively, D is TRBD1 (6 bases). This CDR3 comprises 15 residues. The germline V gene has CDR1 MDHEN and CDR2 SYDVKM. DNA for the CDR3: TGTGCCAGCAGTGCACAGTACAGGGACACCGGGGAGCCGTTTTTT. Amino acids: CASSAQYRDTGEPFF.

With regard to this clonotype: The junction departs from the called germline gene at one end, perhaps through a read error. The V call is TRBV6-6, the J call TRBJ2-3; the D call may be TRBD1 or TRBD2 (7 bases each). Germline loops: CDR1 MNHNY, CDR2 SVGAGI (reference sequence). The CDR3 is made up of 14 amino acids. The CDR3 sequence is CASIQGGVPDAQYF. CDR3 sequence (DNA): TGTGCCAGTATCCAGGGGGGGGTCCCAGATGCGCAGTATTTT.

About this clonotype itself: One end of the junction does not line up with germline, which may come from a read error. The chain links TRBV11-2 to TRBJ2-3, with a weak D call TRBD2 (6 bases). The CDR3 is 15 amino acids. Germline V gene lookup returns CDR1 SGHAT and CDR2 FQNNGV. Here the CDR3 reads CTSSLDAGSTNTQYF. CDR3 sequence (DNA): TGTACTAGCAGCTTAGATGCAGGGTCCACAAATACGCAGTATTTT.

In its sample, this clonotype was seen once. At one of its ends the junction is not consistent with the germline gene, which may arise from a read error. This sequence joins TRBV11-1 and TRBJ2-6; 7 nucleotides align to TRBD1. The CDR3 contains 17 residues. Germline CDR1 and CDR2: SGHAT and FQDESV (reference sequence). The CDR3 here is CASSPLTGSSGANVLTF. The CDR3, as DNA: TGTGCCAGCAGCCCCCTGACAGGGAGCTCTGGGGCCAATGTCCTGACTTTC.

V usage is TRBV11-1 and J usage is TRBJ2-2, with unresolved D. The CDR3 sequence is 17 residues long. Germline-derived CDR1 and CDR2 are SGHAT and FQDESV (reference sequence). V was trimmed by 5 bases and J by 2 bases, leaving 18 bases between them. Here the CDR3 reads CASSARPLLINTGELFF. The DNA of the CDR3 is TGTGCCAGCAGCGCCCGGCCGCTCCTAATTAACACCGGGGAGCTGTTTTTT.

This chain links TRBV11-3 with TRBJ2-1, with D unresolved. V lost 5 bases to trimming and J lost 2 bases, with 7 bases between them. The CDR3 runs 13 residues. Germline CDR1 and CDR2: SGHNT and YENEEA. The CDR3 DNA is TGTGCCAGCAGCGCCTGGACCTACAATGAGCAGTTCTTC. Encoded protein: CASSAWTYNEQFF. Supplemented by reference TRBV11-3 and TRBJ2-1, the full variable domain reads EAGVVQSPRYKIIEKKQPVAFWCNPISGHNTLYWYLQNLGQGPELLIRYENEEAVDDSQLPKDRFSAERLKGVDSTLKIQPAELGDSAVYLCASSAWTYNEQFFGPGTRLTVL.

On this clonotype itself: A single base separates this from a much larger clone, so it may be a read error. This likely comes from a read error, as the CDR3 has no conserved phenylalanine or tryptophan at its end. The chain uses TRBV6-1 and TRBJ1-1; D perhaps matches TRBD1 (6 bases). This CDR3 comprises 13 residues. The germline gives CDR1 MNHNS, CDR2 SASEGT. Trimming left V 8 bases short and J 7 bases short, with 17 bases between. The CDR3 coding sequence is TGTGCCAGCGACTTCGCTGAGGGGGGTGAAGCTTTCTTA. Translation gives CASDFAEGGEAFL.

In the case of this clonotype: This may arise from a read error, as a much more abundant clone is one base away. No conserved phenylalanine or tryptophan ends this CDR3, so it is likely a read error. V gene TRBV5-1 combines with J gene TRBJ1-5, with D unclear. Between the trimmed V and J ends, which lost 2 bases and 5 bases, there was a span of 8 bases. CDR3 size: 13 residues. CDR1 SGHRS and CDR2 YFSETQ come from the germline V gene. The DNA for the CDR3 is TGCGCCAGCAGCTTTGGGTGGGATCAGCCCCAGCATTCT. Translation gives CASSFGWDQPQHS.

This clonotype has a count of ten or more. V and J are TRBV6-6 and TRBJ1-1, with 10 bases that match TRBD1. The CDR3 is 16 amino acids. V lost 6 bases to trimming and J lost 4 bases; unmatched junction nucleotides: 11. Per germline, CDR1 MNHNY and CDR2 SVGAGI (reference sequence). CDR3 in DNA: TGTGCCAGCAGCCGGGGACAGGGGACTGTAGGCACTGAAGCTTTCTTT. It specifies CASSRGQGTVGTEAFF.